This T cell receptor (beta chain) was sequenced in a study of pediatric ulcerative colitis. Study results and caveats: All ulcerative colitis patients, but no controls, carried a couple of rectal clonotypes.

Data came from immunoSEQ multiplex PCR; TCRdb stores just in-frame clones and leaves some out. The sample comprises some 60,000 clones, 77% of which are singletons, and 4% to 6.5% rests with the top ten. With respect to this clone: Antigen: not known.

Trimming took 4 bases from V and 2 from J; bases not matched to a gene: 4. Germline CDR1 reads SGHRS; CDR2 reads YFSETQ. The CDR3 loop spans 16 amino acids. The rearrangement joins TRBV5-1 to TRBJ2-1; TRBD2 matches 12 bases. The sequence derives from a boy between 10 and 17 years old with moderate ulcerative colitis. The specimen was blood. The CDR3, as DNA: TGCGCCAGCAGCGAGACTAGCGGGGGACCCTACAATGAGCAGTTCTTC. Protein product: CASSETSGGPYNEQFF.